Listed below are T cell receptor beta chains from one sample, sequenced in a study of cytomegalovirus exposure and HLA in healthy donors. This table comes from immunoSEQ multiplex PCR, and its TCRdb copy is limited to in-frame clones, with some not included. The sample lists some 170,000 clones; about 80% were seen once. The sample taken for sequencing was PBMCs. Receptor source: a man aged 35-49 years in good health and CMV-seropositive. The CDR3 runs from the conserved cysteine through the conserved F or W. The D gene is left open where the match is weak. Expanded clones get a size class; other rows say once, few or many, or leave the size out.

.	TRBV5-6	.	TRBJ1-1	TGTGCCAGCAGCGGCAGGGTAAGGGGCACTGAAGCTTTCTTT	CASSGRVRGTEAFF
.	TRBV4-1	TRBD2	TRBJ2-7	TGTGCCAGCAGCCAAGGGGGGACTAGCGGTTCCTACGAGCAGTACTTC	CASSQGGTSGSYEQYF
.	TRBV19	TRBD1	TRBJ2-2	TGTGCCAGTAGACAAGCAGGGGGCCGGGCCGGGGAGCTGTTTTTT	CASRQAGGRAGELFF
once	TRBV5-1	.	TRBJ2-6	TGCGCCAGCAGGTTCGGGTACTCTGACCGGGACACTACTCCGTCTGGGGCCAACGTCCTGACTTTC	CASRFGYSDRDTTPSGANVLTF
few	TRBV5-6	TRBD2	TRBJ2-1	TGTGCCAGCAGCTTACTAGCGGGATCCCTAATGGTAAATGAGCAGTTCTTC	CASSLLAGSLMVNEQFF
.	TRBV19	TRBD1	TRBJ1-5	TGTGCCAGTAGTACCCCTCCGGACAGGGCTGGCCAGCCCCAGCATTTT	CASSTPPDRAGQPQHF
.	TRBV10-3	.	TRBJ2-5	TGTGCCATCAGGAGGGGGCAAGAGACCCAGTACTTC	CAIRRGQETQYF
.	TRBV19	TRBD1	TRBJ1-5	TGTGCCAGTAGTAAGGACAGGGAAAATCAGCCCCAGCATTTT	CASSKDRENQPQHF
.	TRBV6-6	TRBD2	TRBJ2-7	TGTGCCAGCAGCCCCAGACTACCGGGACTACAGTACTTC	CASSPRLPGLQYF
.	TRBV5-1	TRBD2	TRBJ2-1	TGCGCCAGCAGTCCGGGACTAGCTACGCATGAGCAGTTCTTC	CASSPGLATHEQFF
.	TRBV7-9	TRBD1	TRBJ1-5	TGTGCCAGCAGCTCTCAGGGGGCTAGGCAGCCCCAGCATTTT	CASSSQGARQPQHF
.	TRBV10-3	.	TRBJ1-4	TGTGCCATCAGTGGAACAACAGGCGGGGAGGAAAAACTGTTTTTT	CAISGTTGGEEKLFF
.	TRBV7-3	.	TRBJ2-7	TGTGCCAGCTCCGCGGGCGGAGGCTACGAGCAGTACTTC	CASSAGGGYEQYF
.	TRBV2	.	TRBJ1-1	TGTGCCAGCACCCTGGACACGAACACTGAAGCTTTCTTT	CASTLDTNTEAFF
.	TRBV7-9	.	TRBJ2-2	TGTGCCAGCAGCTTAGAGGGGATCACCGGGGAGCTGTTTTTT	CASSLEGITGELFF
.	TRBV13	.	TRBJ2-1	TGTGCCAGCAGCCGTCAACTAGATGAGCAGTTCTTC	CASSRQLDEQFF
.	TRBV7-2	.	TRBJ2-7	TGTGCCAGCAGCTTAACTAGCAGATACGAGCAGTACTTC	CASSLTSRYEQYF
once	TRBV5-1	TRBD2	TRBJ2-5	TGCGCCAGCAGCTTTTTTACTTCGGGGGGGGAGACCCAGTACTTC	CASSFFTSGGETQYF
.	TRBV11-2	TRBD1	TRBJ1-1	TGTGCCAGCAGCCCCGGACAGGGGTTGAGGGCTTTCTTT	CASSPGQGLRAFF
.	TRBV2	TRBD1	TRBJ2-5	TGTGCCAGCAGGGCCACAGGGGGGGAGACCCAGTACTTC	CASRATGGETQYF
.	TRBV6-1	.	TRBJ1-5	TGTGCCAGCATATCGGGACTCTGGGGCAATCAGCCCCAGCATTTT	CASISGLWGNQPQHF
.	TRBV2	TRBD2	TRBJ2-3	TGTGCCAGCAGAGCGGGACTAGCGGCCACAGATACGCAGTATTTT	CASRAGLAATDTQYF
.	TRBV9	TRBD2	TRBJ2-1	TGTGCCAGCAGCGCTAGCGGCTCCTACAATGAGCAGTTCTTC	CASSASGSYNEQFF
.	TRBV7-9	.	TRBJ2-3	TGTGCCAGCAGCTTTTCCGCTAGCGCAGATACGCAGTATTTT	CASSFSASADTQYF
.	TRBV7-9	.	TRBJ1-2	TGTGCCAGCAGCTGGGTGGGGGGGCGTAGTTATGGCTACACCTTC	CASSWVGGRSYGYTF
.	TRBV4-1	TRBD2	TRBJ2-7	TGCGCCAGCAGCCTAGAACTAGCGGGAGGGTTCGAGCAGTACTTC	CASSLELAGGFEQYF
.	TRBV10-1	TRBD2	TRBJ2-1	TGCGCCAGCATGGGGACTAGCGGGAGCAATGAGCAGTTCTTC	CASMGTSGSNEQFF
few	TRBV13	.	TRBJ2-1	TGTGCCAGCAGCTCTTATAACAATGAGCAGTTCTTC	CASSSYNNEQFF
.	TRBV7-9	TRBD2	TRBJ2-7	TGTGCCAGCAGCTTAGTTGCGGGAGCCTCCTACGAGCAGTACTTC	CASSLVAGASYEQYF
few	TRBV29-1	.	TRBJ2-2	TGCAGCGGGGGGACGGCAGGGGATACCGGGGAGCTGTTTTTT	CSGGTAGDTGELFF
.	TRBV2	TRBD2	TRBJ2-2	TGTGCCAGCAACCTAGAGGTAGGACTAGCGGGAGATACCGGCACCGGGGAGCTGTTTTTT	CASNLEVGLAGDTGTGELFF
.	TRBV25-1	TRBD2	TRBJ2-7	TGTGCCAGCAGTGAAAAGGAGCGGGAGGGCCGGTACGAGCAGTACTTC	CASSEKEREGRYEQYF
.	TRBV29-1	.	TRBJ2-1	TGCAGCGTTGTCGTCAAACGCGGTGAGCAGTTCTTC	CSVVVKRGEQFF
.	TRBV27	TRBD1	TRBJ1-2	TGTGCCAGCAGAGACAGGGCGGGGTATGGCTACACCTTC	CASRDRAGYGYTF
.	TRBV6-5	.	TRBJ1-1	TGTGCCAGCAGTCCCACCGGGACAATGAACACTGAAGCTTTCTTT	CASSPTGTMNTEAFF
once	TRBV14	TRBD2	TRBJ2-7	TGTGCCAGCAGCCCCTTAGGCGGGGGATCCTACGAGCAGTACTTC	CASSPLGGGSYEQYF
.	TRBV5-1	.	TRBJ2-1	TGCGCCAGCAGCTCAAGCTGGGGGGGCTGGGATGAGCAGTTCTTC	CASSSSWGGWDEQFF
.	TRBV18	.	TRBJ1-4	TGTGCCAGCTCCTTAAATGAAAAACTGTTTTTT	CASSLNEKLFF
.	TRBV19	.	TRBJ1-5	TGTGCCAGTAGTATCCCCACAGAACCCAATCAGCCCCAGCATTTT	CASSIPTEPNQPQHF
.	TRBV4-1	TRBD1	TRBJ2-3	TGCGCCAGCAGCCGATTACACGGGACAGGGCAAAATACGCAGTATTTT	CASSRLHGTGQNTQYF